This TCR beta chain is from a study of OX40 agonist ivuxolimab in advanced cancers. Turning to the study itself: The patients received ivuxolimab by intravenous route every 2 weeks at 0.01 to 10 mg/kg.

V was shortened by 2 bases and J by 6 bases, with 11 bases between the two germline ends. The germline gives CDR1 MNHNY, CDR2 SVGAGI (reference sequence). This CDR3 is 13 amino acids long. Method: immunoSEQ multiplex PCR; TCRdb's copy keeps in-frame clones and lacks some. In the table there are 55,000 to 80,000 clones, about 86% of which are singletons. The J gene is TRBJ2-7, the V gene TRBV6-6; D call uncertain. The TCR comes from an adult with an advanced solid tumor such as melanoma, head and neck, liver or kidney cancer. Source: CD4+ or CD8+ T cells sorted from blood, taken in a trial of the OX40 agonist ivuxolimab. For the CDR3, the DNA is TGTGCCAGCAGTTACGGGGAACATGGCGAGCAGTACTTC. Translated, it gives CASSYGEHGEQYF.